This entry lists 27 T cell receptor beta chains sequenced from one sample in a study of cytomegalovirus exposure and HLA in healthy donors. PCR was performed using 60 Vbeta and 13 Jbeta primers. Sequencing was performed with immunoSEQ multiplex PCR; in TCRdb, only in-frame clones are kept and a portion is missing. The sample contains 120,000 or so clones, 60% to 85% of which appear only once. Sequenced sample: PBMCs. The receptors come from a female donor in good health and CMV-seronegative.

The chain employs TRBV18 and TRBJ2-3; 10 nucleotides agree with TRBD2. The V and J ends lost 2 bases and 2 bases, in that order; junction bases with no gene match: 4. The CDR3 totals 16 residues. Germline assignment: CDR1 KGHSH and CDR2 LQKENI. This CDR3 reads CASSPWTSGNTDTQYF. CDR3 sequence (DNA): TGTGCCAGCTCACCATGGACTAGCGGAAACACAGATACGCAGTATTTT.

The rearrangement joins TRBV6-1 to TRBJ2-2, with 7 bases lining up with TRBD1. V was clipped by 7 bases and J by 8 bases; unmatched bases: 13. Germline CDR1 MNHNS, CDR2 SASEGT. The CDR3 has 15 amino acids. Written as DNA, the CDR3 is TGTGCCAGCACCGAAGACAGGGCCGTGGGGGGGGAGCTGTTTTTT. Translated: CASTEDRAVGGELFF.

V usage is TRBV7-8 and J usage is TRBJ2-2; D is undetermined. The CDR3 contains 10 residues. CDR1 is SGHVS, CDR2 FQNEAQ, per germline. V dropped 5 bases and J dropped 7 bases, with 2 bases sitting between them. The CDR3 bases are TGTGCCAGCAGCCACGGGGAGCTGTTTTTT. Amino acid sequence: CASSHGELFF. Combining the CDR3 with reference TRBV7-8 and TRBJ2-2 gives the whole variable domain GAGVSQSPRYKVAKRGQDVALRCDPISGHVSLFWYQQALGQGPEFLTYFQNEAQLDKSGLPSDRFFAERPEGSVSTLKIQRTQQEDSAVYLCASSHGELFFGEGSRLTVL.

This CDR3 reads CASAGQGYGYTF. The CDR3 DNA reads as TGTGCCAGCGCGGGACAGGGCTATGGCTACACCTTC. The V call is TRBV25-1, the J call TRBJ1-2, with 9 bases lining up with TRBD1. J gave up 4 bases and V 8 bases, and 2 bases lay outside the gene matches. This CDR3 region has 12 residues. Germline CDR1 is MGHDK and CDR2 is SYGVNS.

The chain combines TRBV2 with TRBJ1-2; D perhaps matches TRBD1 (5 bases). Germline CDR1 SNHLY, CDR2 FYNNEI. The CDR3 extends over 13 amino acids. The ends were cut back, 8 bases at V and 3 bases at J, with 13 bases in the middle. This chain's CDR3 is CASPPRVYYGYTF. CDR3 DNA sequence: TGTGCCAGCCCCCCCAGGGTTTACTATGGCTACACCTTC.

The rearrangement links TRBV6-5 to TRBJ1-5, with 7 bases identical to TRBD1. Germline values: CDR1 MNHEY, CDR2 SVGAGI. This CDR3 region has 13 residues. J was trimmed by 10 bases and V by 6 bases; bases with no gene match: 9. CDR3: CASSHSDREPQHF. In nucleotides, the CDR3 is TGTGCCAGCAGCCACTCAGACAGGGAACCCCAGCATTTT.

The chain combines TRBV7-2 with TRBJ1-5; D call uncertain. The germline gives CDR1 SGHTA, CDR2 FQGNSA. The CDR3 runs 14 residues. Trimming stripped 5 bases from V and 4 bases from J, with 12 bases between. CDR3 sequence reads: CASSPTALNQPQHF. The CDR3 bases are TGTGCCAGCAGCCCCACCGCGTTAAATCAGCCCCAGCATTTT.

The chain's CDR3 is CASSVRGGVTEAFF. CDR3 nucleotide sequence: TGTGCCAGCAGTGTAAGGGGCGGTGTCACTGAAGCTTTCTTT. J is TRBJ1-1 and V is TRBV6-5; D might be TRBD1 (5 bases). CDR1 is MNHEY, CDR2 SVGAGI, per germline. With 5 bases removed from V and 4 bases from J, the gap between germline ends came to 14 bases. The CDR3 sequence is 14 residues long.

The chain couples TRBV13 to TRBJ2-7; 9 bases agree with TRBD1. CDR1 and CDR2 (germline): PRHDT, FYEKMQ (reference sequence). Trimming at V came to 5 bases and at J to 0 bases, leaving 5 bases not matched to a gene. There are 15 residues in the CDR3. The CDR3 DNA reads TGTGCCAGCAGCCCCGGGACAGGGAGCTCCTACGAGCAGTACTTC. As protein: CASSPGTGSSYEQYF.

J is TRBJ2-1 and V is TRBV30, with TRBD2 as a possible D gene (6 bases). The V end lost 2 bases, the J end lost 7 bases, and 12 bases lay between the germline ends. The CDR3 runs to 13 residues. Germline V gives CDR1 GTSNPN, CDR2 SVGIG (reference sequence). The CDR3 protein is CAWSYGLTNEQFF. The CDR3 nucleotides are TGTGCCTGGAGTTATGGACTAACGAATGAGCAGTTCTTC. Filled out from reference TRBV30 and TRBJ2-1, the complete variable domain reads SQTIHQWPATLVQPVGSPLSLECTVEGTSNPNLYWYRQAAGRGLQLLFYSVGIGQISSEVPQNLSASRPQDRQFILSSKKLLLSDSGFYLCAWSYGLTNEQFFGPGTRLTVL.

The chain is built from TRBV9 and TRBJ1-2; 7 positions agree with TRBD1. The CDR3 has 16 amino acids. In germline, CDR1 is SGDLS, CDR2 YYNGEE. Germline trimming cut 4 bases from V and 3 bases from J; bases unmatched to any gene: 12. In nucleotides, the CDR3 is TGTGCCAGCAGCCTATGGGGAAGGGGGCGAGACTATGGCTACACCTTC. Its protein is CASSLWGRGRDYGYTF.

The CDR3 nucleotides are TGTGCCAGCACCTCCCCCGGACAGGGGGTCCCTGAAGCTTTCTTT. It specifies CASTSPGQGVPEAFF. This chain joins TRBV6-5 and TRBJ1-1; 10 bases match TRBD1. In germline, CDR1 is MNHEY, CDR2 SVGAGI. V lost 7 bases and J lost 6; bases outside the gene matches: 11. CDR3 length: 15 amino acids.

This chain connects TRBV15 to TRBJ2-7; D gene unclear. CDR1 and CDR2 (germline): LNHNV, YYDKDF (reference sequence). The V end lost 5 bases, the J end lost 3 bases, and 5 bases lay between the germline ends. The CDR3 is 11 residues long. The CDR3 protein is CATSYNYEQYF. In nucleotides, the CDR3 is TGTGCCACCAGCTACAACTACGAGCAGTACTTC. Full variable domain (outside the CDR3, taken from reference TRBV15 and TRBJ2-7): DAMVIQNPRYQVTQFGKPVTLSCSQTLNHNVMYWYQQKSSQAPKLLFHYYDKDFNNEADTPDNFQSRRPNTSFCFLDIRSPGLGDTAMYLCATSYNYEQYFGPGTRLTVT.

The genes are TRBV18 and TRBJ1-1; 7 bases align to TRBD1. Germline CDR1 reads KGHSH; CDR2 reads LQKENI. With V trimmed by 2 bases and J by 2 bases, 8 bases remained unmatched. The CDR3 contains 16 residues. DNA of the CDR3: TGTGCCAGCTCACCATTGTGGACAGGAGTTAACACTGAAGCTTTCTTT. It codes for CASSPLWTGVNTEAFF.

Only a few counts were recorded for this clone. The CDR3 DNA is TGTGCCAGCAGCGCCTCAGGGGCCCTAAGCAATCAGCCCCAGCATTTT. As protein: CASSASGALSNQPQHF. This chain joins TRBV2 and TRBJ1-5; D might be TRBD1 (6 bases). Trimming shortened V by 6 bases and J by 1 base, and 16 bases separated the two germline ends. Per germline, CDR1 SNHLY and CDR2 FYNNEI. The CDR3 sequence is 16 residues long. Full variable domain (rest looked up from reference TRBV2 and TRBJ1-5): EPEVTQTPSHQVTQMGQEVILRCVPISNHLYFYWYRQILGQKVEFLVSFYNNEISEKSEIFDDQFSVERPDGSNFTLKIRSTKLEDSAMYFCASSASGALSNQPQHFGDGTRLSIL.

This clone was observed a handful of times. In DNA, the CDR3 is TGTGCCAGCAGCCGAGCGGGAGATTGGAATGAGCAGTTCTTC. Translation gives CASSRAGDWNEQFF. This rearrangement joins TRBV5-4 to TRBJ2-1; 8 positions match TRBD2. This CDR3 region has 14 residues. Trimming cost V 4 bases and J 7 bases; bases outside gene matches: 7. Germline V gene lookup returns CDR1 SGHNT and CDR2 YYREEE (reference sequence).

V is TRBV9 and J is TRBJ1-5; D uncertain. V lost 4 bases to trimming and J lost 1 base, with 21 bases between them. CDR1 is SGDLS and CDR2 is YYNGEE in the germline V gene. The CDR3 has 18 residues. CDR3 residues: CASSLKAGKLGSNQPQHF. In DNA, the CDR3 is TGTGCCAGCAGCTTGAAGGCCGGGAAACTCGGGAGCAATCAGCCCCAGCATTTT.

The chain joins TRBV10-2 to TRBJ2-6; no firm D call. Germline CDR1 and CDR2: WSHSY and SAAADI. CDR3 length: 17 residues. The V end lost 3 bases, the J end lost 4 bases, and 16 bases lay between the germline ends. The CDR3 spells CASSDPSLVSGANVLTF. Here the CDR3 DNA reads TGCGCCAGCAGTGATCCCAGTCTGGTCTCGGGGGCCAACGTCCTGACTTTC.

The CDR3 region is CASSEASVRDTQYF. The CDR3 region has the DNA TGTGCCAGCAGTGAGGCTAGCGTAAGAGATACGCAGTATTTT. The chain has TRBV2 and TRBJ2-3; perhaps TRBD2 as D (6 bases). CDR3 size: 14 residues. The germline V gene encodes CDR1 SNHLY and CDR2 FYNNEI. The V end was cut by 3 bases, the J end by 5 bases, with 12 bases between.

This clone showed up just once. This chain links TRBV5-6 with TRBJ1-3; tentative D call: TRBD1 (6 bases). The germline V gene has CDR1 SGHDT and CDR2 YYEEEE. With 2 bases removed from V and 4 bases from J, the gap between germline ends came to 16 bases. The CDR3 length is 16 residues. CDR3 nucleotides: TGTGCCAGCAGCTTTCGGTTGGGGGCGCGAGGAAACACCATATATTTT. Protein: CASSFRLGARGNTIYF. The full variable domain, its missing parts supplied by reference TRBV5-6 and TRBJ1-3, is DAGVTQSPTHLIKTRGQQVTLRCSPKSGHDTVSWYQQALGQGPQFIFQYYEEEERQRGNFPDRFSGHQFPNYSSELNVNALLLGDSALYLCASSFRLGARGNTIYFGEGSWLTVV.

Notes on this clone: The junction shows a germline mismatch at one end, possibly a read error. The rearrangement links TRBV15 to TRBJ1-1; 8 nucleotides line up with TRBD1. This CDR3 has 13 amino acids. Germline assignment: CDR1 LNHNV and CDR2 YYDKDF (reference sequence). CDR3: CATSSNRGASFLF. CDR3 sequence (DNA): TGTGCCACCAGCAGCAACAGGGGGGCGAGCTTCCTTTTT.

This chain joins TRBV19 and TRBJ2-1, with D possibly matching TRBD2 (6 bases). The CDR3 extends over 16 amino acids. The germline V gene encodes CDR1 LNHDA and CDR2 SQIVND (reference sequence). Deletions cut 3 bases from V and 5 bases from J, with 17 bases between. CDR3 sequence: CASSMGGASGDNEQFF. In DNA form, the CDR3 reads TGTGCCAGTAGTATGGGCGGGGCCAGCGGCGACAATGAGCAGTTCTTC. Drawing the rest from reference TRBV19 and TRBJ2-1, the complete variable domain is DGGITQSPKYLFRKEGQNVTLSCEQNLNHDAMYWYRQDPGQGLRLIYYSQIVNDFQKGDIAEGYSVSREKKESFPLTVTSAQKNPTAFYLCASSMGGASGDNEQFFGPGTRLTVL.

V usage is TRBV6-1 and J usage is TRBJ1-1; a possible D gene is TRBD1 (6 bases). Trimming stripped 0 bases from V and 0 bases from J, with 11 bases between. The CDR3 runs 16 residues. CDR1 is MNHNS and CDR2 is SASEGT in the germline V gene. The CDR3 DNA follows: TGTGCCAGCAGTGAAGCGCAGGGGCGAATGAACACTGAAGCTTTCTTT. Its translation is CASSEAQGRMNTEAFF.

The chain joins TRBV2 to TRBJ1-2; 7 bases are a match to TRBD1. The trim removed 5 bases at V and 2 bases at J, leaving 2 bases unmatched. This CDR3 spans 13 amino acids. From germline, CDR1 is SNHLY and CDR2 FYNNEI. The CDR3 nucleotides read TGTGCCAGCAGTCCACAGGGGAACTATGGCTACACCTTC. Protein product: CASSPQGNYGYTF. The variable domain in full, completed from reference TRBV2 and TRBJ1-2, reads EPEVTQTPSHQVTQMGQEVILRCVPISNHLYFYWYRQILGQKVEFLVSFYNNEISEKSEIFDDQFSVERPDGSNFTLKIRSTKLEDSAMYFCASSPQGNYGYTFGSGTRLTVV.

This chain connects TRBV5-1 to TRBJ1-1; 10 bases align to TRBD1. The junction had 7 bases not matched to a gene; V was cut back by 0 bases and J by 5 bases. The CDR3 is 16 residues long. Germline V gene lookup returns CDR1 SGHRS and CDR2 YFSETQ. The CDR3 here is CASSLAPGQGLTEAFF. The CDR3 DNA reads TGCGCCAGCAGCTTGGCTCCGGGACAGGGGTTGACTGAAGCTTTCTTT.

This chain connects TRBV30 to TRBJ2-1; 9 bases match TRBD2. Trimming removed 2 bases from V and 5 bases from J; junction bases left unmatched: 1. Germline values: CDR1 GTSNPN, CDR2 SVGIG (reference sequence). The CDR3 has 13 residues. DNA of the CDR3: TGTGCCTGGAGTCCTAGCGGGGACAATGAGCAGTTCTTC. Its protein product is CAWSPSGDNEQFF.

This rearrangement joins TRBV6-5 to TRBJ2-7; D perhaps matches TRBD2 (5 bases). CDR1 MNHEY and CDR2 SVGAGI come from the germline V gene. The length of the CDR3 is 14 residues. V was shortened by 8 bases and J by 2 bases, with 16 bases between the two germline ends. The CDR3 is CASSPGVVAYEQYF. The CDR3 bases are TGTGCCAGCTCCCCCGGGGTGGTGGCCTACGAGCAGTACTTC.